This T cell receptor (beta chain) was identified in a study of blood T cell repertoires in COVID-19. Study background: Sites in the United States, Italy and Spain provided acute and convalescent COVID-19 samples. Sample material is recorded as cDNA or gDNA derived from T cells, B-cell-depleted T cells, or PBMCs.

As processed by the authors: Nucleated cell counts were estimated from reference gene primer amplification. Assay: immunoSEQ multiplex PCR; the TCRdb copy retains only in-frame clones and omits some. Clone size and the V and J calls come from that table; the DNA yielded D and trimming. The sample has about 290,000 clones, about 85% seen once. The junction had 13 bases not matched to a gene; V was cut back by 6 bases and J by 10 bases. The CDR3 runs 16 residues. Per the germline V gene, CDR1 is SGHNT and CDR2 is YYREEE (reference sequence). The sequenced material came from peripheral blood. This sequence was found in a woman aged 45-59 years with active or convalescent COVID-19. The rearrangement uses TRBV5-4 and TRBJ2-1, with 13 bases fitting TRBD2. CDR3 region: CASTRGGTSGIEEQFF. The CDR3 coding sequence is TGTGCCAGCACCCGAGGAGGGACTAGCGGGATCGAGGAGCAGTTCTTC. The variable domain in full, with the rest retrieved from reference TRBV5-4 and TRBJ2-1, is ETGVTQSPTHLIKTRGQQVTLRCSSQSGHNTVSWYQQALGQGPQFIFQYYREEENGRGNFPPRFSGLQFPNYSSELNVNALELDDSALYLCASTRGGTSGIEEQFFGPGTRLTVL.